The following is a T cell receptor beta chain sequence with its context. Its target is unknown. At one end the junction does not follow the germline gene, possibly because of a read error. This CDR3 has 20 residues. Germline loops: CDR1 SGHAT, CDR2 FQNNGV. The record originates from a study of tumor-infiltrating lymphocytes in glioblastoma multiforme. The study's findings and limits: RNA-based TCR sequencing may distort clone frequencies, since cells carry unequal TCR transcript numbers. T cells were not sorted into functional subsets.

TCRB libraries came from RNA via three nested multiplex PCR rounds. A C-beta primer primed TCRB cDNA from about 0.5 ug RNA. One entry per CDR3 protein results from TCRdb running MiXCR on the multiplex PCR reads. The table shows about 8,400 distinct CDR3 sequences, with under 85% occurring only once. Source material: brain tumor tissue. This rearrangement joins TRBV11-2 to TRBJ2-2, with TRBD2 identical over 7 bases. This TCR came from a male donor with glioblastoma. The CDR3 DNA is TGTGCTAGCACCCCCTCATTCGGCCAAGGGCTAGCGGTAAACAACGGGGAACTGTTTTTT. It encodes CASTPSFGQGLAVNNGELFF.